This record covers a single TCR beta chain. Its antigen is unknown. No quality values exist for individual bases; no much larger clone is one base distant. Receptor libraries were prepared by the immunoSEQ multiplex PCR assay. Roughly 100,000 TCR templates per sample were assayed on the deep sequencing platform. Genomic DNA extracted from sorted T cells was the material used for TCRbeta CDR3 sequencing. The paper's data handling went like this. The R programming language was used for clonal analysis of TCRbeta CDR3 data. Comparing unstimulated samples against CFSE-low samples taken after the reaction was how alloreactive CD4+ and CD8+ clones were defined. By matching sequences to the repertoires of sorted unstimulated Treg and non-Treg cells, each alloreactive CD4+ clone was assigned a regulatory or non-regulatory origin. TCRdb re-hosts the immuneACCESS table, in-frame sequences only. Its copies lack some clones; in the studies checked, an unresolved V gene accounts for under half of them, and the cause for the rest is not known. V, J and clone size reflect that table, while D and trimming were determined from the DNA. The sample table holds about 50,000 clones, of which 85% to 95% were seen once. Over 15% of the sample is held by the ten biggest clonotypes.

The entry originates in a study of siplizumab effects on memory and regulatory T cells (dated by TCRdb to the late 2010s). As for the study more broadly: The study examined how the anti-CD2 antibody siplizumab affects alloreactive T-cell subsets in allogeneic mixed lymphocyte reactions built from human PBMCs.

Via the germline V gene, CDR1 is MDHEN and CDR2 SYDVKM. Trimmed from V: 7 bases; trimmed from J: 3 bases; junction bases lacking a gene match: 5. The CDR3 runs 13 amino acids, cysteine and phenylalanine included. Only the CDR3 part of the read is kept: 39 bases, read in frame from the first base. Overall study outcomes, separate from this receptor: Among mappable alloreactive CD4+ clones, an average Treg-derived fraction of roughly 70% was observed with siplizumab, compared with 26.9% in control reactions. The cumulative frequency of alloreactive sequences traceable to unstimulated CD4+ memory T cells was significantly reduced by siplizumab. No functional confirmation was obtained for the suppressive function of proliferating Tregs from siplizumab cultures. Roughly 75-97% of proliferating CD4+ or CD8+ clones could not be assigned a naive or memory phenotype. Because sequences at frequencies below about 10^-5 were poorly captured, only a minor fraction of alloreactive clones could be mapped back to unstimulated subsets. Greater diversity appeared to be present in unstimulated naive T cells than in memory T cells, and a substantial contribution to the alloresponse seemed to be made by naive cells.

Sorted unstimulated T cells, along with proliferating T cells recovered from mixed lymphocyte reactions, underwent TCRbeta CDR3 sequencing. Fresh whole blood from ten to eleven HLA-typed healthy donors served as the source for isolating PBMCs. The sequenced sample consisted of CD8+ T cells sorted from blood. This sequence originates from a human donor in good health. The chain uses TRBV28 and TRBJ2-7; a stretch of 8 junction bases matches TRBD2. The DNA is TGTGCCAGCAAACTAGCGGTTAACTACGAGCAGTACTTC. Translation gives CASKLAVNYEQYF.